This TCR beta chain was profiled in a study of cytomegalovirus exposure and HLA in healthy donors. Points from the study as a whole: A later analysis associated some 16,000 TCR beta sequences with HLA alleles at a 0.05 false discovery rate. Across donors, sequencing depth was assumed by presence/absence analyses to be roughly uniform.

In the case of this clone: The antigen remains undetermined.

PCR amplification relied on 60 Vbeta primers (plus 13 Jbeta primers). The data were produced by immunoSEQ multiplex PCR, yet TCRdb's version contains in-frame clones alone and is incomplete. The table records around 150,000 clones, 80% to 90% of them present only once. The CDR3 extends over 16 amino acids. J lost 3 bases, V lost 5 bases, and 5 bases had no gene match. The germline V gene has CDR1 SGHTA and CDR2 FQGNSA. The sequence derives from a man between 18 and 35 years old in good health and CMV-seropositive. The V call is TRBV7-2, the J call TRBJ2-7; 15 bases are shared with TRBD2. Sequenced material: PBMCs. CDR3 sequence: CASSPGTSGGNYEQYF. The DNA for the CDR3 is TGTGCCAGCAGCCCCGGGACTAGCGGGGGGAACTACGAGCAGTACTTC.